This entry is about one TCR beta chain. This receptor's antigen is unknown. Per-nucleotide qualities are absent, and no much larger clonotype sits a single base away. The CDR3 holds 13 amino acids from the cysteine to the phenylalanine. Only the CDR3 DNA is retained, 39 bases long and in frame from the first base. V is reduced by 5 bases and J by 3 bases, leaving a spacing of 10 bases between them. According to the germline V gene, CDR1 reads SGHTA and CDR2 reads FQGNSA. The sample belongs to a study of HIV-infected patients and healthy controls (dated by TCRdb to between 2012 and 2015). Preparation of the library involved 5' RACE. The sequencer was an Illumina MiSeq. Clones were called with MiXCR by TCRdb after fastp trimmed the public reads at Q25, and only in-frame beta chains were retained. CDR3 protein sequences are deduplicated, and each keeps its most common genes and DNA. This sample has about 67,000 distinct CDR3 sequences in its table, and around 16% of those were observed once. Approximately 5% of the sample belongs to the ten largest clones.

Sequenced: CD4+ T cells from blood. In this chain, TRBV7-2 is recombined with TRBJ1-2, with TRBD1 tentatively as D gene (5 bases match). This TCR came from a human donor in good health. The CDR3 here reads CASSGDRYYGYTF. The sequence in DNA is TGTGCCAGCAGCGGAGACAGATACTATGGCTACACCTTC.